The rows below give T cell receptor beta chains drawn from one sample of a study of vaccination effects on CD4 cells after COVID-19. The repertoire was sequenced with immunoSEQ multiplex PCR; TCRdb's copy has only in-frame clones and lacks some. The table shows tens of thousands of clones, with approximately 67% occurring only once. The antigens these receptors bind are not known. The sample here was CD4+ T cells from PBMCs cultured without peptide, taken before COVID-19 vaccination. The receptors here all came from a human donor who received a COVID-19 vaccine. CDR3s leave out the opening cysteine and the closing phenylalanine or tryptophan. A D gene is named only where the DNA matches it firmly.

TRBJ2-2,TRBD1,TRBV14,ASSHRQGFIGGELF
TRBJ1-2,NA,TRBV5-4,ASGVGRKSNYGYT
TRBJ2-2,TRBD1,TRBV19,ATSRQGAGELF
TRBJ2-7,NA,TRBV6-5,ASSYIWQYEQY
TRBJ2-7,TRBD2,TRBV19,ASSPSGGIGSYEQY
TRBJ2-5,TRBD2,TRBV6-6,ASSSGAFQETQY
TRBJ1-2,TRBD1,TRBV6-8,ASSYPDRAAGYT
TRBJ1-1,NA,TRBV5-1,ASSSGESNTEAF
TRBJ2-3,NA,TRBV29-1,SVGLGVTDTQY
TRBJ2-4,NA,TRBV19,ASSPRGTALAKNIQY
TRBJ2-7,TRBD2,TRBV11-2,ASSLSSGTFYEQY
TRBJ2-7,NA,TRBV5-4,ASSLDPNLSYEQY
TRBJ1-2,NA,TRBV12-3/TRBV12-4,ASSFGQGGGYT
TRBJ1-1,NA,TRBV5-1,ASTGRTGEDTEAF
TRBJ2-5,NA,TRBV6-5,ASSFTGYQETQY
TRBJ2-7,TRBD1,TRBV5-1,ASSLGTELYEQY
TRBJ2-7,NA,TRBV28,ASSLTGYSYEQY
TRBJ1-1,NA,TRBV29-1,SAWGGENTEAF
TRBJ1-2,NA,TRBV6-5,ATSSMNYGYT
TRBJ2-5,NA,TRBV3-1/TRBV3-2,ASSQGGWGSGETQY
TRBJ2-7,NA,TRBV5-4,ASTHRGGTYSQQY
TRBJ1-5,NA,TRBV19,ASSIGTQHNQPQH
TRBJ2-5,TRBD1,TRBV3-1/TRBV3-2,ASSPGQGAGLGTQY
TRBJ2-1,NA,TRBV5-1,ASTRFGGPFDEQF
TRBJ2-2,TRBD2,TRBV11-2,ASSSRLAGGTGELF
TRBJ1-2,NA,TRBV5-5,ASSLEPLGSGYT
TRBJ2-7,NA,TRBV7-8,ASSFTGPRDYEQY
TRBJ2-3,NA,TRBV10-3,AISAGDTQY
TRBJ1-2,TRBD1,TRBV29-1,SVEEFGTAGYGYT
TRBJ2-1,TRBD2,TRBV30,AWSTVPSGGVHEQF
TRBJ2-7,TRBD1,TRBV15,ATSRETGVSYEQY
TRBJ2-7,TRBD1,TRBV24-1,ATSDTGGAQTEQY
TRBJ1-5,NA,TRBV7-8,ASSLSTVLDQPQH
TRBJ2-1,TRBD2,TRBV7-7,ASSSGGSYNEQF
TRBJ2-5,NA,TRBV5-4,ASSPVLKGSPYQETQY
TRBJ2-5,NA,TRBV20-1,SASRGAETQY
TRBJ1-1,NA,TRBV6-6,ASSPPVTEAF
TRBJ1-1,NA,TRBV15,ATSRDTGTMNTEAF